This paragraph reports one T cell receptor (beta chain). The CDR3 runs to 15 residues. V gave up 3 bases and J gave up 7 bases; unmatched junction bases: 5. Germline CDR1 and CDR2: MNHEY and SVGAGI. The data derive from a study of blood T cell repertoires in COVID-19. As for the study in general: Collection of acute and convalescent COVID-19 samples took place in the United States, Italy and Spain. T cells, B-cell-depleted T cells, or PBMCs provided the cDNA or gDNA that served as material.

Original methodology: Reference gene primer amplification gave nucleated cell count estimates. The assay was immunoSEQ multiplex PCR, and TCRdb's table has in-frame clones only and misses some. The V and J calls and clone size are taken from that table; D and trimming were inferred from the DNA. The sample comprises about 140,000 clones, 79% of which are singletons, and approximately 3.6% rests with the top ten. The chain links TRBV6-5 to TRBJ2-3, with TRBD2 identical over 12 bases. The sequencing sample was made of peripheral blood. The receptor's source is a man aged 55 to 69 with acute or convalescent COVID-19. This CDR3 is CASSYLAGGQNTQYF. CDR3 nucleotide sequence: TGTGCCAGCAGTTATCTAGCGGGAGGGCAAAATACGCAGTATTTT.